This T cell receptor beta chain was recovered during a study of blood T cell repertoires in COVID-19. Study as a whole: Samples of COVID-19 (acute and convalescent) were obtained from the United States, Italy and Spain. From T cells, B-cell-depleted T cells, or PBMCs came the material, which was cDNA or gDNA.

Trimming pared 4 bases from V and 3 bases from J, leaving 13 bases between. The CDR3 is 14 amino acids. In germline, CDR1 is MNHEY, CDR2 SMNVEV (reference sequence). Original analysis: Amplification from reference gene primers served as the basis for estimated nucleated cell counts. Generated by immunoSEQ multiplex PCR, the TCRdb table keeps only in-frame clones and is missing some. Clone size and V and J calls were adopted from that table, with D and trimming inferred from the DNA. Of under 200,000 clones listed, roughly 85% are singletons. The rearrangement links TRBV27 to TRBJ2-7; a weak D match, TRBD2 (5 bases). The sequencing sample was made of peripheral blood. This sequence was found in a man aged 55 to 70 with acute or convalescent COVID-19. The CDR3 bases are TGTGCCAGCAGTTCGGTCAGCGGACTCTACGAGCAGTACTTC. It is translated as CASSSVSGLYEQYF.